The entry that follows covers one T cell receptor (beta chain) sequence. This entry is derived from a study of blood T cell repertoires in COVID-19. Study overall: Sources were T cells, B-cell-depleted T cells, or PBMCs; the material itself was cDNA or gDNA.

The ends lost 8 bases at V and 8 bases at J; junction bases unmatched: 10. The CDR3 extends over 13 amino acids. Germline-derived CDR1 and CDR2 are MDHEN and SYDVKM. Authors' analysis steps: Amplification from reference gene primers served as the basis for estimated nucleated cell counts. TCRdb's table, derived via immunoSEQ multiplex PCR, lists solely in-frame clones and lacks some. That table furnishes V, J and clone size, whereas the DNA furnished D and trimming. The sample contains roughly 250,000 clones, more than 70% of which appear only once. The sequencing sample was made of peripheral blood. The chain employs TRBV28 and TRBJ1-2, with TRBD1 matching over 8 bases. The TCR comes from a middle-aged woman who had recovered from COVID-19. CDR3 in amino acids: CASGQGGRYGYTF. The CDR3 bases are TGTGCCAGCGGACAGGGCGGTAGGTACGGCTACACCTTC.